The 24 T cell receptor beta chains below come from one sample, sequenced in a study of Ad26.COV2.S vaccination and SARS-CoV-2 variants. The treatment here: about 20 received Ad26.COV2.S at low or high dose, single or two shots; several received placebo; per-sample allocation not given. The investigators took samples on day 63 after the first vaccine or placebo injection. Repertoires were generated with immunoSEQ multiplex PCR, while TCRdb's copy carries only in-frame clones and drops some. The profile covers some 340,000 clones, with around 85% appearing a single time and approximately 2% taken by the ten largest. Source: peripheral blood, taken in a trial of Ad26.COV2.S vaccine versus placebo. The receptors shown here come from a person aged 18-60 years who received the Ad26.COV2.S COVID-19 vaccine or a placebo.

This sequence joins TRBV18 and TRBJ2-3, with a weak D call TRBD2 (6 bases). The V gene's germline CDR1 is KGHSH and CDR2 LQKENI. V was trimmed by 3 bases and J by 2 bases, leaving 9 bases between them. The CDR3 has 14 amino acids. The CDR3 bases are TGTGCCAGCTCACCTCCGGGACTCACAGATACGCAGTATTTT. This encodes CASSPPGLTDTQYF.

This chain uses TRBV5-1 with TRBJ2-3, with D maybe TRBD2 (6 bases). V was shortened by 4 bases and J by 7 bases, with 19 bases between the two germline ends. The CDR3 runs to 15 residues. The germline V gene encodes CDR1 SGHRS and CDR2 YFSETQ. CDR3 region: CASSADYQDTYTQYF. In DNA form, the CDR3 reads TGCGCCAGCAGCGCGGACTACCAGGACACCTATACGCAGTATTTT. Together with reference TRBV5-1 and TRBJ2-3, the CDR3 gives the full variable domain: KAGVTQTPRYLIKTRGQQVTLSCSPISGHRSVSWYQQTPGQGLQFLFEYFSETQRNKGNFPGRFSGRQFSNSRSEMNVSTLELGDSALYLCASSADYQDTYTQYFGPGTRLTVL.

The chain carries TRBV19 and TRBJ2-7; TRBD1 might be the D (5 bases). Trimming pared 4 bases from V and 0 bases from J, leaving 7 bases between. The CDR3 loop spans 13 amino acids. The germline gives CDR1 LNHDA, CDR2 SQIVND (reference sequence). This CDR3 is CASSTQVSYEQYF. The CDR3, as DNA: TGTGCCAGTAGTACACAGGTCTCCTACGAGCAGTACTTC.

The DNA of the CDR3 is TGCAGCGTTGAGACAGGACCGCAAGATACGCAGTATTTT. Amino acids: CSVETGPQDTQYF. The V gene is TRBV29-1, the J gene TRBJ2-3, with D possibly TRBD1 on 6 matching bases. Germline lookup yields CDR1 SQVTM and CDR2 ANQGSEA. This CDR3 is built from 13 residues. The V gene lost 3 bases and the J gene lost 5 bases, with 12 bases spanning the gap.

V usage is TRBV6-2 or TRBV6-3 and J usage is TRBJ1-6; TRBD1 might be the D (6 bases). This CDR3 is built from 14 residues. V lost 5 bases, J lost 9 bases, and 14 bases lay in between. Germline assignment: CDR1 MNHEY and CDR2 SVGEGT. CDR3 in amino acids: CASSQQGIGSPLHF. CDR3 DNA sequence: TGTGCCAGCAGTCAACAGGGTATCGGTTCACCCCTCCACTTT.

This chain joins TRBV4-1 and TRBJ2-5; perhaps TRBD1 as D (5 bases). Germline loops: CDR1 MGHRA, CDR2 YSYEKL. V lost 1 base to trimming and J lost 2 bases, with 14 bases between them. The CDR3 spans 16 residues. CDR3 residues: CASSQGLGLGQETQYF. For the CDR3, the DNA is TGCGCCAGCAGCCAAGGGCTGGGGCTCGGGCAAGAGACCCAGTACTTC.

This chain connects TRBV7-3 to TRBJ2-3; TRBD1 agrees at 9 bases. Germline V CDR1 and CDR2: SGHTA, FQGTGA. Trimming cost V 2 bases and J 6 bases; bases outside gene matches: 9. The CDR3 extends over 16 amino acids. CDR3 protein: CASSLGGTGRMDTQYF. CDR3 DNA: TGTGCCAGCAGCTTAGGCGGGACAGGGCGTATGGATACGCAGTATTTT.

The chain carries TRBV5-1 and TRBJ2-5, with D possibly being TRBD1 (6 bases). Germline assignment: CDR1 SGHRS and CDR2 YFSETQ. The CDR3 covers 14 residues. Trimming stripped 2 bases from V and 6 bases from J, with 14 bases between. CDR3 DNA: TGCGCCAGCAGCTTTAGTCAGGGGTCGAAGACCCAGTACTTC. This gives the protein CASSFSQGSKTQYF.

The chain has TRBV9 and TRBJ1-3; D not resolved. V dropped 7 bases and J dropped 4 bases, with 6 bases sitting between them. Germline CDR1 SGDLS, CDR2 YYNGEE. CDR3 length: 11 residues. The CDR3 spells CASGWGNTIYF. The CDR3, as DNA: TGTGCCAGCGGGTGGGGAAACACCATATATTTT.

The chain couples TRBV5-1 to TRBJ2-3; TRBD2 agrees at 8 bases. Germline-derived CDR1 and CDR2 are SGHRS and YFSETQ. The CDR3 has 15 residues. Unmatched junction bases numbered 2, after V lost 2 bases and J lost 0 bases. CDR3 residues: CASSLVAGSTDTQYF. For the CDR3, the DNA is TGCGCCAGCAGCTTAGTAGCGGGGAGCACAGATACGCAGTATTTT.

This clone appeared a single time. The chain employs TRBV7-6 and TRBJ2-5, with 9 positions matching TRBD2. The CDR3 runs 15 residues. The V gene end was trimmed by 2 bases and the J gene end by 4 bases; junction bases not matched to a gene: 5. Germline V gene sequence: CDR1 SGHVS, CDR2 FNYEAQ. The CDR3 region has the DNA TGTGCCAGCAGCTTATCGGCGGGGGGGCTAGAGACCCAGTACTTC. Its protein is CASSLSAGGLETQYF.

This clone was counted a few times. The chain joins TRBV30 to TRBJ1-1, with 12 bases lining up with TRBD1. In germline, CDR1 is GTSNPN, CDR2 SVGIG (reference sequence). The CDR3 spans 16 residues. The V and J ends lost 2 bases and 4 bases, in that order; junction bases with no gene match: 8. DNA for the CDR3: TGTGCCTGGAGTCCCACCGGGACAGGGGGCTTCACTGAAGCTTTCTTT. It translates to CAWSPTGTGGFTEAFF.

The gene calls are TRBV3-1 (or the pseudogene TRBV3-2) and TRBJ1-1; D ambiguous. This CDR3 spans 14 amino acids. Trimming left V 4 bases short and J 1 base short, with 10 bases between. Germline loops: CDR1 LGHDT, CDR2 YNNKEL (reference sequence). CDR3 DNA sequence: TGTGCCAGCAGCCCACGCTGGGGGAACACTGAAGCTTTCTTT. Translating it yields CASSPRWGNTEAFF.

This chain joins TRBV20-1 and TRBJ1-1; D unresolved. Germline V CDR1 and CDR2: DFQATT, SNEGSKA (reference sequence). The V gene lost 5 bases and the J gene lost 7 bases, with 8 bases spanning the gap. The CDR3 totals 10 residues. The CDR3 nucleotides read TGCAGTGCTTCGGCATATGAAGCTTTCTTT. Its translation: CSASAYEAFF.

V and J are TRBV6-5 and TRBJ1-2, with TRBD1 identical over 10 bases. The junction had 6 bases not matched to a gene; V was cut back by 6 bases and J by 8 bases. Germline V CDR1 and CDR2: MNHEY, SVGAGI. The length of the CDR3 is 13 residues. The CDR3 coding sequence is TGTGCCAGCAGCCCGGGGACAGGGGTCGGCTACACCTTC. It is translated as CASSPGTGVGYTF.

This sequence joins TRBV27 and TRBJ1-6; no firm D call. Per germline, CDR1 MNHEY and CDR2 SMNVEV (reference sequence). Trimming removed 4 bases at V and 0 bases at J, with 10 bases between. The CDR3 consists of 16 residues. The CDR3 DNA reads as TGTGCCAGCAGTTCCCACAAGTACTCCTATAATTCACCCCTCCACTTT. Translated, it gives CASSSHKYSYNSPLHF.

V is TRBV11-2 and J is TRBJ2-7; 8 bases match TRBD1. V dropped 1 base and J dropped 5; count of bases not matched to a gene: 4. The CDR3 runs 14 residues. Germline CDR1 is SGHAT and CDR2 is FQNNGV. CDR3 sequence: CASSLARGRNEQYF. CDR3 DNA sequence: TGTGCCAGCAGCTTAGCCAGGGGGCGGAACGAGCAGTACTTC.

This sequence joins TRBV2 and TRBJ1-5, with 10 nucleotides matching TRBD1. The CDR3 consists of 16 residues. CDR1 and CDR2 (germline): SNHLY, FYNNEI. Unmatched junction bases numbered 3, after V lost 4 bases and J lost 0 bases. The CDR3 region is CASSGGTGVSNQPQHF. The CDR3 DNA follows: TGTGCCAGCAGTGGCGGGACAGGGGTTAGCAATCAGCCCCAGCATTTT.

The V call is TRBV15, the J call TRBJ2-1, with TRBD1 matching 7 bases. Germline V CDR1 and CDR2: LNHNV, YYDKDF (reference sequence). This CDR3 spans 15 amino acids. V trimming: 0 bases; J trimming: 9 bases; junction bases outside the gene matches: 8. DNA for the CDR3: TGTGCCACCAGCAGAGAAAGAGAAAGGGGGCGTGAGCAGTTCTTC. It encodes CATSRERERGREQFF. The whole variable domain, filled in from reference TRBV15 and TRBJ2-1, reads DAMVIQNPRYQVTQFGKPVTLSCSQTLNHNVMYWYQQKSSQAPKLLFHYYDKDFNNEADTPDNFQSRRPNTSFCFLDIRSPGLGDTAMYLCATSRERERGREQFFGPGTRLTVL.

The V call is TRBV6-1, the J call TRBJ2-5; the D is unclear. This CDR3 has 14 amino acids. From germline, CDR1 is MNHNS and CDR2 SASEGT. The V and J ends lost 2 bases and 2 bases respectively, with 9 bases between them. Written as DNA, the CDR3 is TGTGCCAGCAGTGAAAGAGGAGCTCAAGAGACCCAGTACTTC. Translating it yields CASSERGAQETQYF.

The gene calls are TRBV6-6 and TRBJ1-5; tentatively, D is TRBD1 (5 bases). The V end lost 2 bases, the J end lost 0 bases, and 11 bases lay between the germline ends. The CDR3 length is 16 residues. Per germline, CDR1 MNHNY and CDR2 SVGAGI (reference sequence). The CDR3 bases are TGTGCCAGCAGTTACGGGGTGGGGCCTAGCAATCAGCCCCAGCATTTT. Protein: CASSYGVGPSNQPQHF.

The chain is built from TRBV18 and TRBJ1-3; D is unresolved. The CDR3 loop spans 18 amino acids. V was shortened by 3 bases and J by 0 bases, with 18 bases between the two germline ends. Germline CDR1 reads KGHSH; CDR2 reads LQKENI. The CDR3 sequence is CASSPDQEGSNSGNTIYF. The CDR3, as DNA: TGTGCCAGCTCACCGGACCAGGAGGGATCAAACTCTGGAAACACCATATATTTT.

V is TRBV28 and J is TRBJ1-5, with D unclear. The CDR3 is 16 residues long. V shed 6 bases and J shed 0 bases, with 15 bases lying between them. Germline V gene data show CDR1 as MDHEN and CDR2 as SYDVKM. This chain's CDR3 is CASRWTVGGSNQPQHF. The CDR3 nucleotides are TGTGCCAGCAGATGGACGGTGGGAGGTAGCAATCAGCCCCAGCATTTT. The variable domain in full, with the rest retrieved from reference TRBV28 and TRBJ1-5, is DVKVTQSSRYLVKRTGEKVFLECVQDMDHENMFWYRQDPGLGLRLIYFSYDVKMKEKGDIPEGYSVSREKKERFSLILESASTNQTSMYLCASRWTVGGSNQPQHFGDGTRLSIL.

This clone is a singleton in its sample. This chain connects TRBV7-2 to TRBJ1-5; a weak D match, TRBD1 (6 bases). Between the trimmed V and J ends, which lost 4 bases and 7 bases, there was a span of 17 bases. Germline V gene data show CDR1 as SGHTA and CDR2 as FQGNSA. This CDR3 has 15 amino acids. As DNA, the CDR3 is TGTGCCAGCAGCTATCGAGGACAGCCCGACCAGCCCCAGCATTTT. This translates into CASSYRGQPDQPQHF.